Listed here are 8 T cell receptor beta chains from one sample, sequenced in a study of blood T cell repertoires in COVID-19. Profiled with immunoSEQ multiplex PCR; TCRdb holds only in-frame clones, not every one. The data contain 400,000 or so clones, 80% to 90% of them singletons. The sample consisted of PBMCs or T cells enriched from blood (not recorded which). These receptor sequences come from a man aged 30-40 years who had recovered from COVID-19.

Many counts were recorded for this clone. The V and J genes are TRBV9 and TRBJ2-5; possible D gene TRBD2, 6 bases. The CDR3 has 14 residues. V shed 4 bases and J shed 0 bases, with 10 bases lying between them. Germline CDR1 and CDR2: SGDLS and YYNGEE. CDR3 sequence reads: CASSPRDYQETQYF. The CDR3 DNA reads TGTGCCAGCAGCCCGAGGGACTACCAAGAGACCCAGTACTTC.

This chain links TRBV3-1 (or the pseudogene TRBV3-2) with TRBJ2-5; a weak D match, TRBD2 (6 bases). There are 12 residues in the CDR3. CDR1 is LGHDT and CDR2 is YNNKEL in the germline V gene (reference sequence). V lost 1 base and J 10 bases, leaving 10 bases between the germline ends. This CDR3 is CASSQGRGGQYF. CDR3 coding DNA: TGTGCCAGCAGCCAAGGGAGGGGAGGCCAGTACTTC.

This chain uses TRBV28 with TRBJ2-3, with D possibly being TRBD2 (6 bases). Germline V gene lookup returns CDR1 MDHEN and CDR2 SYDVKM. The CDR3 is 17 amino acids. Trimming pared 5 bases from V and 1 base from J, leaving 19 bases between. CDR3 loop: CASSPSTGVWGTDTQYF. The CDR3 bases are TGTGCCAGCAGTCCATCAACGGGGGTTTGGGGCACAGATACGCAGTATTTT.

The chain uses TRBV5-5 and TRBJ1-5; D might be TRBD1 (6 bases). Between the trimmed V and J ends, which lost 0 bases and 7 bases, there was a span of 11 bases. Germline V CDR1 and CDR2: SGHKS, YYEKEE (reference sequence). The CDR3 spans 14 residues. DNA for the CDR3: TGTGCCAGCAGCTTGGAGGACAGTTCGCAGCCCCAGCATTTT. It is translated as CASSLEDSSQPQHF.

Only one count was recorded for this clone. The CDR3 is CASSHGSRYGTGELFF. CDR3 bases: TGTGCCAGCTCCCACGGGTCCCGGTACGGGACCGGGGAGCTGTTTTTT. The chain recombines TRBV18 with TRBJ2-2; D is unclear. Germline CDR1 and CDR2: KGHSH and LQKENI. The CDR3 loop spans 16 amino acids. V gave up 6 bases and J gave up 5 bases, with 19 bases separating them.

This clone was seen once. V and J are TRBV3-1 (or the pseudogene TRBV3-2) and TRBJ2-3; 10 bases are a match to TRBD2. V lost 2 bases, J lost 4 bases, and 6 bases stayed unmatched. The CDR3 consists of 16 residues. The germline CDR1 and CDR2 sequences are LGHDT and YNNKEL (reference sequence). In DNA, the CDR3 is TGTGCCAGCAGCCAATCTAGCGGGAGTGGCGCAGATACGCAGTATTTT. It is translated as CASSQSSGSGADTQYF.

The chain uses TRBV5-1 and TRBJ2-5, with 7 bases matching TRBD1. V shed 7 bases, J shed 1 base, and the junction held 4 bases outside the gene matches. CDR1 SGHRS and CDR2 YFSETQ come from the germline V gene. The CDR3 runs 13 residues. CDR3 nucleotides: TGCGCCAGCGCAACAGGGGCCCAAGAGACCCAGTACTTC. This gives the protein CASATGAQETQYF.

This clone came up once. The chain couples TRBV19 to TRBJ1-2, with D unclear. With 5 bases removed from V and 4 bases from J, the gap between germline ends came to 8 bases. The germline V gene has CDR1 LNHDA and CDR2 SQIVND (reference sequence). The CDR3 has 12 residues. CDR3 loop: CASSLYLYGYTF. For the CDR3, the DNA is TGTGCCAGTAGTTTATATCTCTATGGCTACACCTTC.